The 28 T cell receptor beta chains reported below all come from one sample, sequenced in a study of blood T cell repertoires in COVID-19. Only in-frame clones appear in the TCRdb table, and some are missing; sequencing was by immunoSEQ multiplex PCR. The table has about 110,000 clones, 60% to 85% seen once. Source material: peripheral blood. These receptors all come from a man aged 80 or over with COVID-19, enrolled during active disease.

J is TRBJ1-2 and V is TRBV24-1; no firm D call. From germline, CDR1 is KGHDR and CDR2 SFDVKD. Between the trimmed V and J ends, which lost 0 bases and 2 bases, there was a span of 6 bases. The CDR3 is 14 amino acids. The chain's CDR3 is CATSDLRRNYGYTF. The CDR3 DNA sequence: TGTGCCACCAGTGATTTGCGGCGGAACTATGGCTACACCTTC.

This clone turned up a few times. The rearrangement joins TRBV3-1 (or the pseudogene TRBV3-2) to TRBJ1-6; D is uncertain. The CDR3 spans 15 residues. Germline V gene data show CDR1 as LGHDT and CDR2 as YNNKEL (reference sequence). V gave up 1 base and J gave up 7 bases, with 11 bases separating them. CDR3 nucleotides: TGTGCCAGCAGCCAAGTGGGCCAGCCCAATTCACCCCTCCACTTT. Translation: CASSQVGQPNSPLHF.

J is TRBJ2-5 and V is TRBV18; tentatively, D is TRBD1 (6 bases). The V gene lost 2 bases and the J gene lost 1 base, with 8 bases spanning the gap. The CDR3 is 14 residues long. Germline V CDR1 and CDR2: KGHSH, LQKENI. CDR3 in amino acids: CASSPTGIQETQYF. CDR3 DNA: TGTGCCAGCTCACCAACAGGGATCCAAGAGACCCAGTACTTC.

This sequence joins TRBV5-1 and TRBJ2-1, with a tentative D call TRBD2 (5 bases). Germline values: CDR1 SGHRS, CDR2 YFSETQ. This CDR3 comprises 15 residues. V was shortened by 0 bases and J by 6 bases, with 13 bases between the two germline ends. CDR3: CASSLAGDLSNEQFF. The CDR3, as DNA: TGCGCCAGCAGCTTGGCCGGGGATTTGTCCAATGAGCAGTTCTTC.

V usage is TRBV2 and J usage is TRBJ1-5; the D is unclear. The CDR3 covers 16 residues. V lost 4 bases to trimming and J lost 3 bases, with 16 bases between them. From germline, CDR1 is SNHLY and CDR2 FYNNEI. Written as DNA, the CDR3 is TGTGCCAGCAGTGTCGACGGAGTAGGCCCCAATCAGCCCCAGCATTTT. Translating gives CASSVDGVGPNQPQHF.

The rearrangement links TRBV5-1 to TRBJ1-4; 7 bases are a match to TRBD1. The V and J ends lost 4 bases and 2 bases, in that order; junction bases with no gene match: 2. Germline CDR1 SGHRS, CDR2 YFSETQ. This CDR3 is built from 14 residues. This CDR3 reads CASSRDSTNEKLFF. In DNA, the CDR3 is TGCGCCAGCAGCAGGGACAGTACTAATGAAAAACTGTTTTTT.

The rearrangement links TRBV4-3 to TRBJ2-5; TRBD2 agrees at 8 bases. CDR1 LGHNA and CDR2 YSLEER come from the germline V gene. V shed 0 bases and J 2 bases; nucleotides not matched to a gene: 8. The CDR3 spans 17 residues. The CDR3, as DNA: TGCGCCAGCAGCCAAGATTTGCGGGGACTAGGACAAGAGACCCAGTACTTC. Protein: CASSQDLRGLGQETQYF.

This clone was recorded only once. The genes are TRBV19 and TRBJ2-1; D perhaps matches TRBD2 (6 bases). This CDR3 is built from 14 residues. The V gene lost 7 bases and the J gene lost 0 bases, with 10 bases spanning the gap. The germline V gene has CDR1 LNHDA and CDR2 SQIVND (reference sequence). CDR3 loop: CASNPGSSYNEQFF. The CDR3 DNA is TGTGCCAGTAACCCCGGGAGCTCCTACAATGAGCAGTTCTTC. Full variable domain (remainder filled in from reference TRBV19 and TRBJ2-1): DGGITQSPKYLFRKEGQNVTLSCEQNLNHDAMYWYRQDPGQGLRLIYYSQIVNDFQKGDIAEGYSVSREKKESFPLTVTSAQKNPTAFYLCASNPGSSYNEQFFGPGTRLTVL.

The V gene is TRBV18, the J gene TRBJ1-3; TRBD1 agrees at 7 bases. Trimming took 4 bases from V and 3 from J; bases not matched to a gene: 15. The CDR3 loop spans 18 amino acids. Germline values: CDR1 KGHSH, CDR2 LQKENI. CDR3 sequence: CASSLRPQGESGGNTIYF. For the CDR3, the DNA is TGTGCCAGCTCACTCAGACCGCAGGGGGAGTCGGGTGGAAACACCATATATTTT.

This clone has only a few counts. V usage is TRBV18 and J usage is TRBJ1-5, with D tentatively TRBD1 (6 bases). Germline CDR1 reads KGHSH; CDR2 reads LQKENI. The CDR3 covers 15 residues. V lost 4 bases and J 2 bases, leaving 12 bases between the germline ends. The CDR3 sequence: CASSLGGMGNQPQHF. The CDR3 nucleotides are TGTGCCAGCTCACTAGGGGGTATGGGCAATCAGCCCCAGCATTTT. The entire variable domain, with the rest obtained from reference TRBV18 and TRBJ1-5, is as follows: NAGVMQNPRHLVRRRGQEARLRCSPMKGHSHVYWYRQLPEEGLKFMVYLQKENIIDESGMPKERFSAEFPKEGPSILRIQQVVRGDSAAYFCASSLGGMGNQPQHFGDGTRLSIL.

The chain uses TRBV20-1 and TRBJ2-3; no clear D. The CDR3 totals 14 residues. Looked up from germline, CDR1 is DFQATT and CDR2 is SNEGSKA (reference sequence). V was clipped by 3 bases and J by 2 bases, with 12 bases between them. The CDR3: CSASELVITDTQYF. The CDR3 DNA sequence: TGCAGTGCTAGTGAGCTAGTCATCACAGATACGCAGTATTTT.

DNA for the CDR3: TGTGCCAGCAGCCCCTTGCCTCTAGCGTCGTACGAGCAGTACTTC. It specifies CASSPLPLASYEQYF. This chain connects TRBV7-9 to TRBJ2-7; possible D gene TRBD2, 6 bases. V shed 5 bases and J shed 4 bases, with 18 bases lying between them. CDR3 length: 15 residues. Germline CDR1 SEHNR, CDR2 FQNEAQ (reference sequence).

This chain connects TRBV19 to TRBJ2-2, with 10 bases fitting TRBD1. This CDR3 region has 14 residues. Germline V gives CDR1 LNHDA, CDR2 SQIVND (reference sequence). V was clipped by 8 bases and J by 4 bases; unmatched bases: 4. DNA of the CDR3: TGTGCCAGTCGGACAGGGGGGAGCACCGGGGAGCTGTTTTTT. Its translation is CASRTGGSTGELFF.

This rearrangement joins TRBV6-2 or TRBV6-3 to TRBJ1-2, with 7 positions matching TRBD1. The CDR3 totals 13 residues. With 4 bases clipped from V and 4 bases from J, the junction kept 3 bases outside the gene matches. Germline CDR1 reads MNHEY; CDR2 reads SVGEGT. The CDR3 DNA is TGTGCCAGCAGTTCGGGACAGATCTATGGCTACACCTTC. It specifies CASSSGQIYGYTF.

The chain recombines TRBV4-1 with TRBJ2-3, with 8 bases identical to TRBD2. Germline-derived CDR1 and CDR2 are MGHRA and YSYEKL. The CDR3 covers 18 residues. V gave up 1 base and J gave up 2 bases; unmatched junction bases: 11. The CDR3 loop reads CASSQVSGTLAVTDTQYF. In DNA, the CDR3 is TGCGCCAGCAGCCAAGTTTCGGGTACACTAGCGGTCACAGATACGCAGTATTTT.

CDR3 nucleotide sequence: TGTGCCAGCAGTCAGACAGGGTTGGACACTGAAGCTTTCTTT. Its protein is CASSQTGLDTEAFF. The chain joins TRBV28 to TRBJ1-1, with TRBD1 matching over 7 bases. The CDR3 sequence is 14 residues long. Germline V gives CDR1 MDHEN, CDR2 SYDVKM. J was trimmed by 3 bases and V by 5 bases; bases with no gene match: 6.

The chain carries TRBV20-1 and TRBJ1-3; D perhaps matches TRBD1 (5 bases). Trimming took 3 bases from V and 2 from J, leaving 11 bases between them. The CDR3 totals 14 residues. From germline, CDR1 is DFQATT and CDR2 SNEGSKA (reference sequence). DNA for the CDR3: TGCAGTGCTAGTGGGGCAGGAACTGGAAACACCATATATTTT. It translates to CSASGAGTGNTIYF.

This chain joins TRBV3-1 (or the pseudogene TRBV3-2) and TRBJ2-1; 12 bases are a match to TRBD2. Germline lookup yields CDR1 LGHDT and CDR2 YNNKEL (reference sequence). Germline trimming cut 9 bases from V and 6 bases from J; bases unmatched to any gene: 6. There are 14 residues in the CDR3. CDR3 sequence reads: CASTRTSGINEQFF. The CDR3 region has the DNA TGTGCCAGTACAAGGACTAGCGGGATCAATGAGCAGTTCTTC.

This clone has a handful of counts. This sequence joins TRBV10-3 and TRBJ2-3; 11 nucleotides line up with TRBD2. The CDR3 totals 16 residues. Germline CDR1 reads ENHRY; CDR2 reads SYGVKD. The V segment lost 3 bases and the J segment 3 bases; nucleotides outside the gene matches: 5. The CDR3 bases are TGTGCCATCAGTGACCACACTAGCGGGAGTACAGATACGCAGTATTTT. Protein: CAISDHTSGSTDTQYF.

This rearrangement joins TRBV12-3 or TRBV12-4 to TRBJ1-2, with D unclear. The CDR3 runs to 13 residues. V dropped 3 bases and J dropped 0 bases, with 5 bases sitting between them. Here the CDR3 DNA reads TGTGCCAGCAGTTTTATATCTAACTATGGCTACACCTTC. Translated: CASSFISNYGYTF.

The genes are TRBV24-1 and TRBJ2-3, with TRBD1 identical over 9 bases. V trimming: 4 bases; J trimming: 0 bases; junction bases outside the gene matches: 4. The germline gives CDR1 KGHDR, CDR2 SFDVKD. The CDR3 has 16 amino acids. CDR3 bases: TGTGCCACCAGTGACACAGGGGGCCCCAGCACAGATACGCAGTATTTT. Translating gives CATSDTGGPSTDTQYF.

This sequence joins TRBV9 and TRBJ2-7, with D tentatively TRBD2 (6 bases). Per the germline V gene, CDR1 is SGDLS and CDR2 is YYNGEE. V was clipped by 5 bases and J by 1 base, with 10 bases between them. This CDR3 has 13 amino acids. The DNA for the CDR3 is TGTGCCAGCAGTCCGGGGAGGTCCTACGAGCAGTACTTC. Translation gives CASSPGRSYEQYF.

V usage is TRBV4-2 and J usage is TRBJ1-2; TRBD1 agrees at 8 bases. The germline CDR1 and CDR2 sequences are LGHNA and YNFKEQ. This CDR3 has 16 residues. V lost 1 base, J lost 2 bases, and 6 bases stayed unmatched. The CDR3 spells CASSQGGDRSNYGYTF. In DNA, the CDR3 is TGTGCCAGCAGCCAAGGCGGGGACAGGAGCAACTATGGCTACACCTTC.

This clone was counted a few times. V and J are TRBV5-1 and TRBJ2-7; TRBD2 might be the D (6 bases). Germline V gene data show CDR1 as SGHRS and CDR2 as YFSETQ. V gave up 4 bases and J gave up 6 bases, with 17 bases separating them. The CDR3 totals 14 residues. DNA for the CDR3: TGCGCCAGCAGCCCCGTGGAGGGTACGGCCGAGCAGTACTTC. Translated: CASSPVEGTAEQYF.

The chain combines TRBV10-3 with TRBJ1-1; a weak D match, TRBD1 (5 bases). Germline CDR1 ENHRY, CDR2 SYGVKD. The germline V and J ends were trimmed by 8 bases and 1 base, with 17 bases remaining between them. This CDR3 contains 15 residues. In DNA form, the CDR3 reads TGTGCCATCCAATCCCCTGCAGGGCCGAACACTGAAGCTTTCTTT. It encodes CAIQSPAGPNTEAFF.

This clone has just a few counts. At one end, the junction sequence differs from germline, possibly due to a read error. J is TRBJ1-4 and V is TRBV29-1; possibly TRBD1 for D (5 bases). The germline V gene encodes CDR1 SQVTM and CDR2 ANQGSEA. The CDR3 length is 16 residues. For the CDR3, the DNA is TGCAGCGTTCTGATCGCCCATCTGGGGGAGGGAGAGTCAGCTGTATTC. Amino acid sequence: CSVLIAHLGEGESAVF.

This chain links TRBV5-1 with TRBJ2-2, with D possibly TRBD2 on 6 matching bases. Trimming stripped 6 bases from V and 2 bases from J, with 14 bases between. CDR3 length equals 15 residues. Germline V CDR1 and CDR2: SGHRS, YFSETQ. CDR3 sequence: CASTLGGTNTGELFF. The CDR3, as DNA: TGCGCCAGCACCCTAGGCGGGACCAACACCGGGGAGCTGTTTTTT.

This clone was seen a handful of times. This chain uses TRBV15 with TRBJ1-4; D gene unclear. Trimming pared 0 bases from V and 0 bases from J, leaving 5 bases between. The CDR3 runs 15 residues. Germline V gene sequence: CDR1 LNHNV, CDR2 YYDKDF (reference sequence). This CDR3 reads CATSRDIATNEKLFF. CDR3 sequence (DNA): TGTGCCACCAGCAGAGATATTGCAACTAATGAAAAACTGTTTTTT.